The rows below give T cell receptor beta chains drawn from one sample of a study of T cells after yellow fever vaccination. TCRdb re-derived calls from the 5' RACE reads in MiXCR, one entry per CDR3 protein. Of some 250,000 distinct CDR3 sequences listed, 6% to 7.5% are singletons. The specimen was CD4+ T cells sorted from PBMCs, collected 15 days after the yellow fever booster vaccination. These receptors were taken from a man aged 30 to 39 who received the YFV17D yellow fever vaccine. Each CDR3 is given with its conserved first and last residue. Each record gives: J gene, clone size, D gene, V gene, CDR3 DNA, CDR3 protein. D genes are given only for firm matches. Clone size is stated in some rows and not others, as once, few, many or a class when expanded.

>TRBJ2-2|few|TRBD1|TRBV24-1
TGTGCCACCAGTGACCTGACAGGGGGCACCGGGGAGCTGTTTTTT
CATSDLTGGTGELFF
>TRBJ2-3|many|TRBD2|TRBV5-1
TGCGCCAGCAGCTTGGTACCGCAGACTAGCGTTATCACGGATACGCAGTATTTT
CASSLVPQTSVITDTQYF
>TRBJ2-3|many|NA|TRBV18
TGTGCCAGCTCACCAAATTCAGGAACAGATACGCAGTATTTT
CASSPNSGTDTQYF
>TRBJ2-4|NA|NA|TRBV20-1
TGCAGTGGGGGGGATTACGGGGGCAAAAACATTCAGTACTTC
CSGGDYGGKNIQYF
>TRBJ2-7|NA|NA|TRBV7-2
TGTGCCAGCAGCCCTCGGACCCAGTCCACCTACGAGCAGTACTTC
CASSPRTQSTYEQYF
>TRBJ2-5|many|TRBD2|TRBV10-3
TGTGCCATCAGTGAAAGCGGGACGAGGACGGAGACCCAGTACTTC
CAISESGTRTETQYF
>TRBJ1-6|few|TRBD1|TRBV25-1
TGTGCCAGCGGCGAGGGACAGGGGTTAGGGTCACCCCTCCACTTT
CASGEGQGLGSPLHF
>TRBJ2-3|few|TRBD2|TRBV10-3
TGTGCCATCAGTGAGTCTAGCGGGCTGAGCACAGATACGCAGTATTTT
CAISESSGLSTDTQYF
>TRBJ1-4|many|NA|TRBV7-2
TGTGCCAGCAGCTCGATTCAGGGGTATAATGAAAAACTGTTTTTT
CASSSIQGYNEKLFF
>TRBJ2-1|NA|NA|TRBV10-3
TGTGCCATCAGTGACCCTTCAGGGTCGAATGAGCAGTTCTTC
CAISDPSGSNEQFF
>TRBJ1-2|NA|NA|TRBV5-1
TGCGCCAGCAGCAAAACGGGACGGACCTCCACCGATGGCTACACCTTC
CASSKTGRTSTDGYTF
>TRBJ2-7|many|NA|TRBV4-3
TGCGCCAGCAGCCAAGACTTTGGAGGGTCCGAGCAGTACTTC
CASSQDFGGSEQYF
>TRBJ2-1|few|NA|TRBV20-1
TGCAGTGCTAGAGGGGGGGCACTGAATGAGCAGTTCTTC
CSARGGALNEQFF
>TRBJ2-5|many|TRBD1|TRBV6-4
TGTGCCAGCAGTGACGGGGACAGGGGTCACCAAGAGACCCAGTACTTC
CASSDGDRGHQETQYF
>TRBJ2-2|few|NA|TRBV5-1
TGCGCCAGCAGCTTTCGACAGACCGGGGAGCTGTTTTTT
CASSFRQTGELFF
>TRBJ2-7|NA|NA|TRBV7-2
TGTGCCAGCAGCTTCTCCTCAGGGCCCAACGAGCAGTACTTC
CASSFSSGPNEQYF
>TRBJ1-1|many|NA|TRBV11-2
TGTGCCAGCAGCTTATCAGGGAGCACTGAAGCTTTCTTT
CASSLSGSTEAFF
>TRBJ2-3|NA|TRBD1|TRBV5-4
TGTGCCAGCAGCCTGGGGACAGGGTCGGGGACAGCAGATACGCAGTATTTT
CASSLGTGSGTADTQYF
>TRBJ2-7|many|NA|TRBV28
TGTGCCAGCAGTTTAGAACGGGGGTTGAACGAGCAGTACTTC
CASSLERGLNEQYF
>TRBJ2-2|few|NA|TRBV23-1
TGCGCCAGCCCTCGAGGGGTAACCGGGGAGCTGTTTTTT
CASPRGVTGELFF
>TRBJ1-4|many|TRBD1|TRBV7-2
TGTGCCAGCAGATCCGGGACAGGAAATGAAAAACTGTTTTTT
CASRSGTGNEKLFF
>TRBJ1-5|few|NA|TRBV27
TGTGCCAGCAGTACTACAGGGCTGCGGCAGCCCCAGCATTTT
CASSTTGLRQPQHF
>TRBJ2-1|few|NA|TRBV7-7
TGTGCTAGCAGCTTAGCCGTCTACCAGGGGGGGAATGAGCAGTTCTTC
CASSLAVYQGGNEQFF
>TRBJ2-1|few|NA|TRBV6-2/TRBV6-3
TGTGCCAGCAGTTACGAGGCGGAGGCGGGGAACGAGCAGTTCTTC
CASSYEAEAGNEQFF
>TRBJ2-4|many|NA|TRBV20-1
TGCAGTGCCGGTGGGCAGTCCACTCAGTACTTC
CSAGGQSTQYF
>TRBJ2-5|NA|NA|TRBV20-1
TGCAGTGCTACTCCAGCCCAGGGAAAGCAAGAGACCCAGTACTTC
CSATPAQGKQETQYF
>TRBJ2-1|NA|TRBD2|TRBV20-1
TGCAGTGCTATTCTTAGCGGGGCCAGCTCCTACAATGAGCAGTTCTTC
CSAILSGASSYNEQFF
>TRBJ2-1|NA|TRBD2|TRBV20-1
TGCAGTGCAAGCGGGAGTACCCCTTCCTACAATGAGCAGTTCTTC
CSASGSTPSYNEQFF
>TRBJ2-1|few|NA|TRBV7-9
TGTGCCAGCAGCTTAGAATTCTCCCGGACGGGGTTCAATGAGCAGTTCTTC
CASSLEFSRTGFNEQFF
>TRBJ2-7|many|NA|TRBV7-3
TGTGCCAGCAGCTCAACAGGCTCGGGCTACGAGCAGTACTTC
CASSSTGSGYEQYF
>TRBJ1-2|few|NA|TRBV5-6
TGTGCCAGCAGCTTTGGCAGGGTAGATGGCTACACCTTC
CASSFGRVDGYTF
>TRBJ2-1|NA|TRBD2|TRBV24-1
TGTGCCACCAGTGATACCGGGACTAGCGGGACATCCGGCAATGAGCAGTTCTTC
CATSDTGTSGTSGNEQFF
>TRBJ2-3|NA|NA|TRBV20-1
TGCAGTGCCCGAATTGTACCAGATACGCAGTATTTT
CSARIVPDTQYF
>TRBJ2-1|NA|TRBD2|TRBV6-2/TRBV6-3
TGTGCCAGCACCCTTAGCGGGAGATGGTACAATGAGCAGTTCTTC
CASTLSGRWYNEQFF
>TRBJ2-7|few|NA|TRBV28
TGTGCCAGCAGTTTCGGGGGCACCACGTACGAGCAGTACTTC
CASSFGGTTYEQYF
>TRBJ2-4|many|TRBD2|TRBV4-3
TGCGCCAGCAGCCAAGTCGGGGGGAAAAACATTCAGTACTTC
CASSQVGGKNIQYF
>TRBJ2-3|many|NA|TRBV14
TGTGCCAGCAGCCAAGATCGAAATACGCAGTATTTT
CASSQDRNTQYF
>TRBJ2-2|many|TRBD2|TRBV20-1
TGCAGTGCTAGAGATGCTGGGGCGGGAGCGAACACCGGGGAGCTGTTTTTT
CSARDAGAGANTGELFF
>TRBJ2-3|few|NA|TRBV5-1
TGCGCCAGCAGCGACCCAGATACGCAGTATTTT
CASSDPDTQYF
>TRBJ2-7|NA|NA|TRBV20-1
TGCAGTGCTAGCCCTGGGGGGGGGCCCTACGAGCAGTACTTC
CSASPGGGPYEQYF
>TRBJ2-3|many|NA|TRBV5-1
TGCGCCAGCAGCTCGGACCAAAGCACAGATACGCAGTATTTT
CASSSDQSTDTQYF
>TRBJ2-3|NA|NA|TRBV7-2
TGTGCCAGCAGCTTCGGGTCCCTCGGGGATACGCAGTATTTT
CASSFGSLGDTQYF
>TRBJ2-5|few|NA|TRBV20-1
TGCAGTGCTAACCGGGACCCGACGGAGACCCAGTACTTC
CSANRDPTETQYF
>TRBJ1-5|few|NA|TRBV20-1
TGCAGTGCTTATTCAAGGGGGGATGGCAATCAGCCCCAGCATTTT
CSAYSRGDGNQPQHF
>TRBJ2-1|NA|TRBD2|TRBV20-1
TGCAGTGCTAGAGAAGGGTCTAGCGGGAACAATGAGCAGTTCTTC
CSAREGSSGNNEQFF
>TRBJ1-2|many|TRBD1|TRBV18
TGTGCCAGCGACAAAACAGGGGGCCATGGCTACACCTTC
CASDKTGGHGYTF
>TRBJ2-3|NA|TRBD1|TRBV7-2
TGTGCCAGCAGCTTAGTCGGACAGGGGGCCCTGGCAGATACGCAGTATTTT
CASSLVGQGALADTQYF
>TRBJ1-2|few|TRBD1|TRBV3-1
TGTGCCAGCAGCTCGGACAGGGGTGGTGGCGGCTACACCTTC
CASSSDRGGGGYTF
>TRBJ2-1|few|NA|TRBV20-1
TGCAGTGCTATTAGGGGGAGCGGTTCCTACAATGAGCAGTTCTTC
CSAIRGSGSYNEQFF
>TRBJ2-5|many|NA|TRBV5-1
TGCGCCAGCAGCTTGGCCGGTAACATCCAAGAGACCCAGTACTTC
CASSLAGNIQETQYF
>TRBJ2-5|many|TRBD2|TRBV28
TGTGCCAGCAGTGCCTCTCCGTCTAGCGGTGGATGGGGAGAGACCCAGTACTTC
CASSASPSSGGWGETQYF
>TRBJ2-7|few|NA|TRBV15
TGTGCCACCAGCAGAGACAGGGAAACCAACTACGAGCAGTACTTC
CATSRDRETNYEQYF
>TRBJ2-1|few|TRBD1|TRBV29-1
TGCAGCGTGGACGGCGCCAGGGGGCTGGAGCAGTTCTTC
CSVDGARGLEQFF
>TRBJ1-1|few|TRBD1|TRBV6-5
TGTGCCAGCAGCTCAGGGGGCGCGGGAGCTTTCTTT
CASSSGGAGAFF
>TRBJ1-1|many|NA|TRBV28
TGTGCCTCCCGGACATCTAACACTGAAGCTTTCTTT
CASRTSNTEAFF
>TRBJ2-7|many|TRBD2|TRBV6-5
TGTGCCAGCAGTTACTTAGCGGGGCTATACGAGCAGTACTTC
CASSYLAGLYEQYF
>TRBJ2-5|NA|TRBD2|TRBV5-1
TGCGCCAGCAGATCACTTAGCGGGACACAAGAGACCCAGTACTTC
CASRSLSGTQETQYF
>TRBJ2-1|few|NA|TRBV12-3/TRBV12-4
TGTGCCAGCAGTTTACCCACGTCGGGGAGTGAGCAGTTCTTC
CASSLPTSGSEQFF